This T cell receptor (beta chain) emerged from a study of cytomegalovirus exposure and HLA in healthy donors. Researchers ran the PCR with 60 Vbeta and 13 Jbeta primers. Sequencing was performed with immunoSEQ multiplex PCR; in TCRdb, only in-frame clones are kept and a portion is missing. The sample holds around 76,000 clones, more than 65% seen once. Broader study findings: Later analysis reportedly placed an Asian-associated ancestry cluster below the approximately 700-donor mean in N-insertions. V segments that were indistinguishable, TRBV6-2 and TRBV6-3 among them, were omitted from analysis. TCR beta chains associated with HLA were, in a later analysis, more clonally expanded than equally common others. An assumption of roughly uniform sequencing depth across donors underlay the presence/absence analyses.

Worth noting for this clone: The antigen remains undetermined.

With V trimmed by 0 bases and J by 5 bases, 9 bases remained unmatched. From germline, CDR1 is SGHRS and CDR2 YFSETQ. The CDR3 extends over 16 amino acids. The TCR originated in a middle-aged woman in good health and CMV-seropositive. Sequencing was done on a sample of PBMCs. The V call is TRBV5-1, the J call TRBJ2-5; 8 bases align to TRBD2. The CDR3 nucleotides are TGCGCCAGCAGCTTGGGGGTCGGGAGGGCCGGTGAGACCCAGTACTTC. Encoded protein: CASSLGVGRAGETQYF. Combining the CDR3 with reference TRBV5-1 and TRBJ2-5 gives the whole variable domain KAGVTQTPRYLIKTRGQQVTLSCSPISGHRSVSWYQQTPGQGLQFLFEYFSETQRNKGNFPGRFSGRQFSNSRSEMNVSTLELGDSALYLCASSLGVGRAGETQYFGPGTRLLVL.